In its sample, the clone carrying this TCR beta chain was seen a few times. These data originate in a study of blood T cell repertoires in COVID-19. Across the whole study: The samples span acute and convalescent COVID-19 from the United States, Italy and Spain. Sources were T cells, B-cell-depleted T cells, or PBMCs; the material itself was cDNA or gDNA.

Germline V gene sequence: CDR1 KGHSH, CDR2 LQKENI. CDR3 length: 13 amino acids. Trimming shortened V by 3 bases and J by 3 bases, and 9 bases separated the two germline ends. How the authors handled the data: Nucleated cell counts were estimated from reference gene primer amplification. Profiling relied on immunoSEQ multiplex PCR, and the TCRdb table lists in-frame clones only, not all of them. The V and J calls and the clone size are those of that table, but D and trimming were determined from the DNA. This table holds 55,000 to 75,000 clones, around four fifths found once. Sample: peripheral blood. This sequence joins TRBV18 and TRBJ2-7; D not certain. The origin of this receptor is a human donor in a cohort sampled during active COVID-19. CDR3 sequence reads: CASSPGSYYEQYF. CDR3 nucleotide sequence: TGTGCCAGCTCACCGGGCAGTTACTACGAGCAGTACTTC. Combining the CDR3 with reference TRBV18 and TRBJ2-7 gives the whole variable domain NAGVMQNPRHLVRRRGQEARLRCSPMKGHSHVYWYRQLPEEGLKFMVYLQKENIIDESGMPKERFSAEFPKEGPSILRIQQVVRGDSAAYFCASSPGSYYEQYFGPGTRLTVT.